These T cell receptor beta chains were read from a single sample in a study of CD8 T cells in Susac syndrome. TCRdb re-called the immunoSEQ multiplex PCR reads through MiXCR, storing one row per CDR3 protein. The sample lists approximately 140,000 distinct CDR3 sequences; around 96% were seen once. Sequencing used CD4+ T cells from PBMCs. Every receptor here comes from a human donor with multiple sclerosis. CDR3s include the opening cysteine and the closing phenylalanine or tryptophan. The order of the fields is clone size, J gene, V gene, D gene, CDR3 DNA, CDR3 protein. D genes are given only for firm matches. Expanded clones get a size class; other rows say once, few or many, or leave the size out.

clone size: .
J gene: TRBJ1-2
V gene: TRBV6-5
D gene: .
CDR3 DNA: TGTGCCAGCAAAAGGGGATCCTATGGCTACACCTTC
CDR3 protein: CASKRGSYGYTF

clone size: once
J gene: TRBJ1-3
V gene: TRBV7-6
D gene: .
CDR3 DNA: TGTGCCAGCAGTTATGGGGCGGGTTCTGGAAACACCATATATTTT
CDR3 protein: CASSYGAGSGNTIYF

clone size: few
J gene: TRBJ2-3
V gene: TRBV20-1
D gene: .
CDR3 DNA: TGCAGTGCTAGCGTCAGCGTAAGCACAGATACGCAGTATTTT
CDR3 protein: CSASVSVSTDTQYF

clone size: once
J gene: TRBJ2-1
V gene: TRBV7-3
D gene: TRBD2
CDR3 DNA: TGTGCCAGCAGCCGAGAAGGGACTAAACTTCACAATGAGCAGTTCTTC
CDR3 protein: CASSREGTKLHNEQFF

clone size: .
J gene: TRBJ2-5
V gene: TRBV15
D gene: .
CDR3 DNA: TGTGCCACCAGCAGAGGGACCCCGGCAGGGGATGAGACCCAGTACTTC
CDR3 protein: CATSRGTPAGDETQYF

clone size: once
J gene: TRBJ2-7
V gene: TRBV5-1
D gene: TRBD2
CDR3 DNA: TGCGCCAGCAGCTTGGCCGGGGGGACTCGGGACGAGCAGTACTTC
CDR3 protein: CASSLAGGTRDEQYF

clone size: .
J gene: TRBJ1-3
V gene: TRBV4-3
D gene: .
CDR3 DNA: TGCGCCAGCAGCCAGGACAACAGTAACCTGATTCCTGGAAACACCATATATTTT
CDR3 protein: CASSQDNSNLIPGNTIYF

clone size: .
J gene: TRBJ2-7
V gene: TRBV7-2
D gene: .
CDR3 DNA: TGTGCCAGCAGCTTAGGACAGGATTACTACGAGCAGTACTTC
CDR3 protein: CASSLGQDYYEQYF

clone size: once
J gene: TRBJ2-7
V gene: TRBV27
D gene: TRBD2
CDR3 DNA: TGTGCCAGCAGTTATGACTGGACTAGCGGCGGGTACGAGCAGTACTTC
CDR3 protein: CASSYDWTSGGYEQYF

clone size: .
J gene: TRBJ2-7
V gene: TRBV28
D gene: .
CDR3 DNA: TGTGCCAGCAGTTCCGGGGCGGGATTGGGCGAGCAGTACTTC
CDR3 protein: CASSSGAGLGEQYF

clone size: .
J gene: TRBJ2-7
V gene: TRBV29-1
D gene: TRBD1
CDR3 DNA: TGCAGCGTTGCCCGTCAGGGGGCAAACGAGCAGTACTTC
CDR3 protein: CSVARQGANEQYF

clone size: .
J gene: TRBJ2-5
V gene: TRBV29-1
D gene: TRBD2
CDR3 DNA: TGCAGCGTTGAATTTCTAGCGGGGGTACAAGAGACCCAGTACTTC
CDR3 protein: CSVEFLAGVQETQYF

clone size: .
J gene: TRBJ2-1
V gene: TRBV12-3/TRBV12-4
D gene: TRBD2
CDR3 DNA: TGTGCCAGCAGTACACAACTCGGGACTAGCGTTGACAATGAGCAGTTCTTC
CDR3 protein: CASSTQLGTSVDNEQFF

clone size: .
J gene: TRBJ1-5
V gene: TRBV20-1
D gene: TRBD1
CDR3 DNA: TGCAGTGCTAGGACCGGGACAGGGAATCTTGTTGGGCAGCCCCAGCATTTT
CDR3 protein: CSARTGTGNLVGQPQHF

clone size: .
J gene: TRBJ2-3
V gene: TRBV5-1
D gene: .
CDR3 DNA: TGCGCCAGCAGCCCCATAGGTCAAGATACGCAGTATTTT
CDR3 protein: CASSPIGQDTQYF

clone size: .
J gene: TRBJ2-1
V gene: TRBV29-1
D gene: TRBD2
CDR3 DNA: TGCAGCGTTGAACCTAGCGGGGGGAGTGAGCAGTTCTTC
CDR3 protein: CSVEPSGGSEQFF

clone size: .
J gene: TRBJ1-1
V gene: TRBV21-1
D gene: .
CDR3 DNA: TGTGCCAGCAGCAAAGATGGGGGATGGGGCACTGAAGCTTTCTTT
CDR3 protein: CASSKDGGWGTEAFF

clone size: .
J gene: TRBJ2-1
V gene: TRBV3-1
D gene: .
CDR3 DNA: TGTGCCAGCAGCCTTCTCATTGATGAGCAGTTCTTC
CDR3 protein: CASSLLIDEQFF

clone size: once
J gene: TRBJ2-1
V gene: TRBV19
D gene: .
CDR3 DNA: TGTGCCAGTAGTTTATCGCGGTCCTACAATGAGCAGTTCTTC
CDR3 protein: CASSLSRSYNEQFF

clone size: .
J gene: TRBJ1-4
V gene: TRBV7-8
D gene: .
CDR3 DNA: TGTGCCAGCAGCTCAAGCAGTGGGGCGTTTGGTGAAAAACTGTTTTTT
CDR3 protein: CASSSSSGAFGEKLFF

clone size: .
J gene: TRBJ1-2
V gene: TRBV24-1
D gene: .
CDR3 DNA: TGTGCCACCAGTGTTCAGGGAGGCTATGGCTACACCTTC
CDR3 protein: CATSVQGGYGYTF

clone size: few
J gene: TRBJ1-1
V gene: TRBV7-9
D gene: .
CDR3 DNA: TGTGCCAGCAGCTCTCTCCCGGGCACTGAAGCTTTCTTT
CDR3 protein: CASSSLPGTEAFF

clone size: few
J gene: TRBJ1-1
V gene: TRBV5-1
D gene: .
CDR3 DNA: TGCGCCAGCAGCTTTGTCGGGGGGACTGAAGCTTTCTTT
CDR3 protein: CASSFVGGTEAFF

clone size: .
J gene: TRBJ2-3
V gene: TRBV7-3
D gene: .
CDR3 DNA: TGTGCCAGCAGCGTCACAGGGCCAGATACGCAGTATTTT
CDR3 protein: CASSVTGPDTQYF

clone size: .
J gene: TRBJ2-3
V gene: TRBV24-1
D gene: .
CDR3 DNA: TGTGCCACCAGTGATTTTACAGGGTGGGGGGCAGATACGCAGTATTTT
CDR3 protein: CATSDFTGWGADTQYF

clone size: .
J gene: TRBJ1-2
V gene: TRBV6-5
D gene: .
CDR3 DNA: TGTGCCAGCAGTTACGGTGGAGGGCTTGTCTATGGCTACACCTTC
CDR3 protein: CASSYGGGLVYGYTF

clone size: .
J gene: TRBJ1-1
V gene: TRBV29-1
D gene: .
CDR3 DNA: TGCAGCGCCGCACATGGTGTGAACACTGAAGCTTTCTTT
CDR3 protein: CSAAHGVNTEAFF

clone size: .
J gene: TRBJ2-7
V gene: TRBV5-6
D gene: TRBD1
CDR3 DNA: TGTGCCAGCAGCCTCGGGACAGGGATCTCCTACGAGCAGTACTTC
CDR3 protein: CASSLGTGISYEQYF

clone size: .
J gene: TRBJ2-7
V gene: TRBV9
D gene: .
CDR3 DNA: TGTGCCAGCAGCGTAGATCCAGTAACCTACGAGCAGTACTTC
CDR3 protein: CASSVDPVTYEQYF

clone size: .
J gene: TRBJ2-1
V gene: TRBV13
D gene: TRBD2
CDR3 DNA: TGTGCCAGCAGCCCAATAGCGGGAGGCGAGCAGTTCTTC
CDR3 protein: CASSPIAGGEQFF

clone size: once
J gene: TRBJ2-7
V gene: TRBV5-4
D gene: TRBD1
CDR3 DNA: TGTGCCAGCAGCTTGGCGTCTCGACAGGGGAGATCCTACGAGCAGTACTTC
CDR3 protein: CASSLASRQGRSYEQYF

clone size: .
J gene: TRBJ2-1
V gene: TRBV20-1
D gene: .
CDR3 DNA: TGCAGTGCTAGAGATTGGGCTAGAGGGGTTATGGGCAATGAGCAGTTCTTC
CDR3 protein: CSARDWARGVMGNEQFF

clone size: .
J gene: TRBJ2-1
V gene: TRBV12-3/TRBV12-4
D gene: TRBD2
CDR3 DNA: TGTGCCAGCAGTTTTACTAGCGGGACAATCAATGAGCAGTTCTTC
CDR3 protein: CASSFTSGTINEQFF

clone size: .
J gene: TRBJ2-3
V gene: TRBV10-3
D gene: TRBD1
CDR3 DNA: TGTGCCATTGGGACAGGGATCACAGATACGCAGTATTTT
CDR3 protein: CAIGTGITDTQYF

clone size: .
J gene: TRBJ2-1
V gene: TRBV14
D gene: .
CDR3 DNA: TGTGCCAGCAGCCAAGTGCTTGGTGATGAGCAGTTCTTC
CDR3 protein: CASSQVLGDEQFF

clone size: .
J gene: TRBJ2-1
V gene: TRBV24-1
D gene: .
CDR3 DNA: TGTGCCACCCATGGGACCGCCAATGAGCAGTTCTTC
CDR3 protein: CATHGTANEQFF

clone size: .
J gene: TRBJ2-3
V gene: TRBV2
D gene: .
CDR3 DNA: TGTGCCAGCAGAAGAGGGGTCGGCACAGATACGCAGTATTTT
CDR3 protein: CASRRGVGTDTQYF

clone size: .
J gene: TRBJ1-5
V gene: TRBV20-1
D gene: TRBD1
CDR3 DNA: TGCAGTGCTGTACGCCTACAGGGGGCGGGTCAGCCCCAGCATTTT
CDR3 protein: CSAVRLQGAGQPQHF

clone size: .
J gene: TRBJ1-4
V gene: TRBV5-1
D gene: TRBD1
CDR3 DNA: TGCGCCAGCTCCTCGACAGGGACGACTAATGAAAAACTGTTTTTT
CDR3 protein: CASSSTGTTNEKLFF